A single sample gave rise to the 10 T cell receptor beta chains below, sequenced in a study of cytomegalovirus exposure and HLA in healthy donors. The primer mix had 60 Vbeta and 13 Jbeta primers. The table came from immunoSEQ multiplex PCR; TCRdb's copy has only in-frame clones and leaves some out. The sample yields 160,000 or so clones, approximately 77% seen once. What was sequenced was PBMCs. These receptors were obtained from a female donor in good health and CMV-seronegative.

The chain has TRBV14 and TRBJ2-7; 7 bases are shared with TRBD2. Trimming at V came to 0 bases and at J to 1 base, leaving 9 bases not matched to a gene. Germline values: CDR1 SGHDN, CDR2 FVKESK. The CDR3 has 17 residues. The CDR3 region has the DNA TGTGCCAGCAGCCAAGATCGGAGACTAGCCTTTTCCTACGAGCAGTACTTC. Encoded protein: CASSQDRRLAFSYEQYF.

This clone has just a few counts. J is TRBJ1-5 and V is TRBV6-1; unclear D gene. The germline V gene encodes CDR1 MNHNS and CDR2 SASEGT. The CDR3 extends over 15 amino acids. Trimming stripped 3 bases from V and 3 bases from J, with 12 bases between. The CDR3 region has the DNA TGTGCCAGCAGTGATCAGAATTTCCTCAATCAGCCCCAGCATTTT. Amino acids: CASSDQNFLNQPQHF.

This clone was seen a handful of times. The gene calls are TRBV7-9 and TRBJ2-5; D remains ambiguous. V shed 4 bases and J shed 4 bases, with 7 bases lying between them. From germline, CDR1 is SEHNR and CDR2 FQNEAQ (reference sequence). This CDR3 spans 12 amino acids. The CDR3 is CASSSPRETQYF. The CDR3 DNA reads TGTGCCAGCAGCTCCCCCCGAGAGACCCAGTACTTC.

Concerning this clone: Other DNA sequences in this sample translate to the same CDR3. The chain couples TRBV11-3 to TRBJ2-3; D is ambiguous. Trimming took off 5 bases at V and 1 base at J, with 4 bases between the two ends. CDR1 SGHNT and CDR2 YENEEA come from the germline V gene. The length of the CDR3 is 12 residues. The CDR3 DNA sequence: TGTGCCAGCAGCCCCGGCACAGATACGCAGTATTTT. Residues: CASSPGTDTQYF.

The chain employs TRBV4-3 and TRBJ2-5, with 12 bases matching TRBD1. J lost 5 bases, V lost 3 bases, and 10 bases had no gene match. Germline V lookup: CDR1 LGHNA, CDR2 YSLEER. CDR3 size: 17 residues. The CDR3: CASSQATGTGGGETQYF. For the CDR3, the DNA is TGCGCCAGCAGCCAGGCCACCGGGACAGGGGGCGGCGAGACCCAGTACTTC.

The chain employs TRBV4-3 and TRBJ1-5, with D tentatively TRBD1 (6 bases). The CDR3 is made up of 14 amino acids. V dropped 0 bases and J dropped 8 bases, with 11 bases sitting between them. CDR1 is LGHNA, CDR2 YSLEER, per germline. The CDR3 DNA reads as TGCGCCAGCAGCCAAGAACAGGGTTGGGAGCCCCAGCATTTT. Translation: CASSQEQGWEPQHF.

This clone was picked up one time. The chain recombines TRBV2 with TRBJ2-7; TRBD1 aligns across 9 bases. CDR3 length: 17 amino acids. Looked up from germline, CDR1 is SNHLY and CDR2 is FYNNEI. With 0 bases clipped from V and 2 bases from J, the junction kept 8 bases outside the gene matches. The CDR3 bases are TGTGCCAGCAGTGAAGCCCTCCCCCGGACAGGGGCCTACGAGCAGTACTTC. This sequence encodes CASSEALPRTGAYEQYF.

This clone was found a few times. This chain uses TRBV4-1 with TRBJ1-3; D remains ambiguous. The CDR3 extends over 11 amino acids. Germline V CDR1 and CDR2: MGHRA, YSYEKL. Deletions cut 6 bases from V and 4 bases from J, with 4 bases between. The CDR3 protein is CASRRGNTIYF. CDR3 in DNA: TGCGCCAGCAGGCGGGGAAACACCATATATTTT.

This chain uses TRBV10-1 with TRBJ2-3; 11 bases map to TRBD2. Germline V gene sequence: CDR1 WNHNN, CDR2 SYGVQD (reference sequence). The CDR3 extends over 16 amino acids. V lost 4 bases and J lost 3; bases outside the gene matches: 6. The CDR3 reads CASSGLASGGTDTQYF. DNA of the CDR3: TGCGCCAGCAGTGGTTTGGCTAGCGGGGGGACAGATACGCAGTATTTT.

The CDR3 DNA reads as TGTGCCAGCAGCTTCCTCGCGGCCAGCACAGATACGCAGTATTTT. Translation gives CASSFLAASTDTQYF. This chain connects TRBV7-9 to TRBJ2-3, with D unresolved. From germline, CDR1 is SEHNR and CDR2 FQNEAQ (reference sequence). The CDR3 has 15 amino acids. V lost 3 bases, J lost 0 bases, and 10 bases lay in between.